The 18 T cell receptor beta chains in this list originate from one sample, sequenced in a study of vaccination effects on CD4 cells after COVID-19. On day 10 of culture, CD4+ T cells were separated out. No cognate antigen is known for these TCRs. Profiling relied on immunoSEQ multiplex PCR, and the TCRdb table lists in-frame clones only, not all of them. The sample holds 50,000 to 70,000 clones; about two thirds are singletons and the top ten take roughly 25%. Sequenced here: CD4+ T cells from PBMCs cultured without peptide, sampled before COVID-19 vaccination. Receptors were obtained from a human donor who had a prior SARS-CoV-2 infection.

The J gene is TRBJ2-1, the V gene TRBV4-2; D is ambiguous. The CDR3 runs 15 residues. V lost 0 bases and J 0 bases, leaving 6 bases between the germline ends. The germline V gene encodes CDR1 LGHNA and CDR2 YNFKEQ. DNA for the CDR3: TGTGCCAGCAGCCAAGATCGGGCCTCCTACAATGAGCAGTTCTTC. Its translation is CASSQDRASYNEQFF.

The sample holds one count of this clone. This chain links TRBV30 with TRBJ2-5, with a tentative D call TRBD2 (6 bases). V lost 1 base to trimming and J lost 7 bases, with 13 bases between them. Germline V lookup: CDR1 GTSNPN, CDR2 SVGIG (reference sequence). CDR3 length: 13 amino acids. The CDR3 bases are TGTGCCTGGAGTGCCACTAGCTGGGGGACCCAGTACTTC. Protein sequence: CAWSATSWGTQYF.

CDR3 sequence: CASSSGLAITGELFF. The CDR3 DNA follows: TGCGCCAGCAGCTCGGGACTAGCTATCACCGGGGAGCTGTTTTTT. V usage is TRBV5-1 and J usage is TRBJ2-2; 9 nucleotides agree with TRBD2. The V segment lost 3 bases and the J segment 4 bases; nucleotides outside the gene matches: 4. The CDR3 loop spans 15 amino acids. Germline CDR1 SGHRS, CDR2 YFSETQ.

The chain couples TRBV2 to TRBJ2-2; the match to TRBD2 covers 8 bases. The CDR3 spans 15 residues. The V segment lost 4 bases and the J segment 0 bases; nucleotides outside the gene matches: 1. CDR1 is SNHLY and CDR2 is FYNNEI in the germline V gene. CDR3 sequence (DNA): TGTGCCAGCAGTGCGACTAGCGCGAACACCGGGGAGCTGTTTTTT. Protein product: CASSATSANTGELFF. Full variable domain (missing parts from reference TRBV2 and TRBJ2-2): EPEVTQTPSHQVTQMGQEVILRCVPISNHLYFYWYRQILGQKVEFLVSFYNNEISEKSEIFDDQFSVERPDGSNFTLKIRSTKLEDSAMYFCASSATSANTGELFFGEGSRLTVL.

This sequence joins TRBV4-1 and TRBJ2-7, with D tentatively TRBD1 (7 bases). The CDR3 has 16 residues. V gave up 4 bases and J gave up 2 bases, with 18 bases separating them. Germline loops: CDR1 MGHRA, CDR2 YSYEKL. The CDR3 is CASSRLGQASAYEQYF. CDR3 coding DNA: TGCGCCAGCAGCCGACTAGGACAGGCCTCGGCCTACGAGCAGTACTTC.

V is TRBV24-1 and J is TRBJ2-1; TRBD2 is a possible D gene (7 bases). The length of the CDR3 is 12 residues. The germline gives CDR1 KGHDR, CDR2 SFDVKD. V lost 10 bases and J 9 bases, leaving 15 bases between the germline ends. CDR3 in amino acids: CATTGEGGEQFF. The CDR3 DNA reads TGTGCCACTACCGGGGAGGGGGGTGAGCAGTTCTTC.

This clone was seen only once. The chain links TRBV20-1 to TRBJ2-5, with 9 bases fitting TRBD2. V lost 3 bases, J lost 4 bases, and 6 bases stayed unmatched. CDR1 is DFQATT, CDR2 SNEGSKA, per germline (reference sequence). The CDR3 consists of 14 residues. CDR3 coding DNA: TGCAGTGCTAGTAGCGGGAGAATCCGAGAGACCCAGTACTTC. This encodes CSASSGRIRETQYF.

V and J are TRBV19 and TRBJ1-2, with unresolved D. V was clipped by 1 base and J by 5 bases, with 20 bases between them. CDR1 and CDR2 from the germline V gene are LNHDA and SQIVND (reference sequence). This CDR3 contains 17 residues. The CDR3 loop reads CASSIVGVGSLRYGYTF. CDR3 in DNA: TGTGCCAGTAGTATAGTAGGTGTAGGGAGCCTGAGGTATGGCTACACCTTC.

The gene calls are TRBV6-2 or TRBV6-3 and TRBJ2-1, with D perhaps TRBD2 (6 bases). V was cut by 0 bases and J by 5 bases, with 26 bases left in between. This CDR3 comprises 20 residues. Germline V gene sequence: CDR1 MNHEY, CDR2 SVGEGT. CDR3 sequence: CASSYSLTRLRVRVNNEQFF. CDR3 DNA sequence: TGTGCCAGCAGTTACTCGCTGACTAGGCTGAGGGTACGGGTTAACAATGAGCAGTTCTTC.

The CDR3: CASSLDSYLNTEAFF. DNA for the CDR3: TGCGCCAGCAGCTTGGACAGTTATTTGAACACTGAAGCTTTCTTT. The V call is TRBV5-1, the J call TRBJ1-1; D unresolved. CDR1 is SGHRS and CDR2 is YFSETQ in the germline V gene. V lost 0 bases to trimming and J lost 0 bases, with 9 bases between them. The CDR3 has 15 residues.

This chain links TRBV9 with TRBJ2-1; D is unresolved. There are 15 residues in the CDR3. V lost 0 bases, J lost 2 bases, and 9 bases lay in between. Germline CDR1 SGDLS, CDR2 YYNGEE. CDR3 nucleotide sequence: TGTGCCAGCAGCGTAGACGGAAATACCTACAATGAGCAGTTCTTC. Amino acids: CASSVDGNTYNEQFF.

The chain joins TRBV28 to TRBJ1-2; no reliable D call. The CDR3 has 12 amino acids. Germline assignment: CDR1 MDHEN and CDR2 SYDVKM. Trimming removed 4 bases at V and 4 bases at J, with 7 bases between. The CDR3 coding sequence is TGTGCCAGCAGTTCCCCTGGCTATGGCTACACCTTC. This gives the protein CASSSPGYGYTF.

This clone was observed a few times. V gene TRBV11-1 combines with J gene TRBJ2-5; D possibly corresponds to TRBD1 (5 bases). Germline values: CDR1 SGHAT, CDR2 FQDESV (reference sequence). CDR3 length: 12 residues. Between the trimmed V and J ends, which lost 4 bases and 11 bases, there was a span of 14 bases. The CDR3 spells CASSWGDLAQYF. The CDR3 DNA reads TGTGCCAGCAGCTGGGGCGACTTAGCACAGTACTTC.

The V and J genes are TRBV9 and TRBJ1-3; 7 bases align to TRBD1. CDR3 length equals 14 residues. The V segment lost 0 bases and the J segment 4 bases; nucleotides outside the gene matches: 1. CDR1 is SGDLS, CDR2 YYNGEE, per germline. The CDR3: CASSVDRGGNTIYF. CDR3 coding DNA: TGTGCCAGCAGCGTAGACAGGGGAGGAAACACCATATATTTT.

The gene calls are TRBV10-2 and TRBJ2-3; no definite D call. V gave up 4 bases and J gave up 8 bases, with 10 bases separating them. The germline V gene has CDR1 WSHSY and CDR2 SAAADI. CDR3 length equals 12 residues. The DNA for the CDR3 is TGCGCCAGCAGTGTCATCCCCGTTACGCAGTATTTT. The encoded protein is CASSVIPVTQYF.

This CDR3 is CASSQRTGDTDTQYF. The CDR3 region has the DNA TGTGCCAGCAGCCAAAGGACGGGGGACACAGATACGCAGTATTTT. This sequence joins TRBV3-1 (or the pseudogene TRBV3-2) and TRBJ2-3; D is perhaps TRBD2 (6 bases). The CDR3 extends over 15 amino acids. Trimming took off 2 bases at V and 2 bases at J, with 11 bases between the two ends. CDR1 LGHDT and CDR2 YNNKEL come from the germline V gene (reference sequence).

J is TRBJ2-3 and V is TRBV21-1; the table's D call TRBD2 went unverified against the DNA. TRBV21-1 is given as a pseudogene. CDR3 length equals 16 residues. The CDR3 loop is CASSNMTSGGIDTQYF. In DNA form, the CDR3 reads TGTGCCAGCAGCAACATGACTAGCGGGGGGATCGATACGCAGTATTTT.

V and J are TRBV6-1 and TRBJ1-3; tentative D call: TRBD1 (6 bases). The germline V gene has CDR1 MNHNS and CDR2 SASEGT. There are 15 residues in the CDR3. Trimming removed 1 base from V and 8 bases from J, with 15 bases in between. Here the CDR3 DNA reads TGTGCCAGCAGTGAAGGGTCCGGAGGGGGGCACACCATATATTTT. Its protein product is CASSEGSGGGHTIYF.